Sequencing of this T cell receptor (beta chain) was carried out in a study of control samples from healthy donors and cancer patients. TCRdb keeps only in-frame clones here, not all; method: immunoSEQ multiplex PCR. The sample lists about 250,000 clones, around 79% occurring once. Turning to this clone: Compared with germline, one end of the junction differs, possibly owing to a read error.

CDR3 length: 14 amino acids. Germline V gene sequence: CDR1 MDHEN, CDR2 SYDVKM. This sequence originates from a woman between 55 and 75 years old with lung cancer. The chain recombines TRBV28 with TRBJ2-4, with TRBD1 as a possible D gene (5 bases). Sequencing used PBMCs. This chain's CDR3 is CAGSLRTGRDIQYF. The CDR3 coding sequence is TGTGCCGGCAGTTTAAGAACAGGACGGGACATTCAGTACTTC.